This T cell receptor (beta chain) was profiled in a study of glioma-infiltrating T cells. In the case of this clonotype: Its specificity is unknown.

Study findings and constraints: CDR3 overlap between tissue and blood was very small.

TCR alpha and beta CDR3 regions were amplified from RNA using iRepertoire nested multiplex PCR. One-step reverse transcription and amplification started from approximately 100-400 ng of tissue mRNA or PBMC total RNA. TCRdb fed the multiplex PCR reads into MiXCR, producing one record per CDR3 protein. Of over 90,000 distinct CDR3 sequences listed, 25% to 30% were seen once; the top ten hold 44%. The CDR3 is 14 amino acids. The germline V gene encodes CDR1 SEHNR and CDR2 FQNEAQ (reference sequence). V lost 1 base, J lost 5 bases, and 11 bases lay in between. This chain joins TRBV7-9 and TRBJ2-5; D not resolved. Specimen: glioma tissue, nonneoplastic brain tissue, or PBMCs (not recorded which). The receptor was derived from a human donor with low-grade glioma or glioblastoma, undergoing nonglioma brain surgery, or in good health (not recorded which). CDR3 residues: CASSLGEIRETQYF. The CDR3 nucleotides are TGTGCCAGCAGCTTAGGCGAGATCCGGGAGACCCAGTACTTC.